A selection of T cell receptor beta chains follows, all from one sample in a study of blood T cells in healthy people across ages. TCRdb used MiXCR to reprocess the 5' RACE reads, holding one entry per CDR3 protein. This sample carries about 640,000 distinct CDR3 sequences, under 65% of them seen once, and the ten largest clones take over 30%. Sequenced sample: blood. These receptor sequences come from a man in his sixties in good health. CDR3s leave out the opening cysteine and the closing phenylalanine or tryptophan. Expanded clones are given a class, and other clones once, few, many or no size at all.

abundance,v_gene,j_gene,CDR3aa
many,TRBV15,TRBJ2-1,ATSRDYAGTSSYNEQF
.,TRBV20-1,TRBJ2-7,SATGWSSYEQY
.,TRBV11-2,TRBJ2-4,ASSLTGTRENIQY
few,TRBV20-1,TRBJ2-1,SARDFSGGTSYNEQF
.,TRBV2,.,ASTRGRGSYEQY
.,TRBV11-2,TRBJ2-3,ASSLGQRGGGNTQY
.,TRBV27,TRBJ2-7,ASGDRVTEQY
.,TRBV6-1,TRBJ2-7,ASSEVSGARYEQY
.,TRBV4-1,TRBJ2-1,ASSQISPPPNEQF
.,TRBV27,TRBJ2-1,ASSFQDRVHEQF
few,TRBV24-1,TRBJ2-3,ATSDLRQGADTDTQY
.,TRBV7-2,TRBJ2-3,ASSLSGRGRLRWDTQY
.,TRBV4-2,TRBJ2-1,ASSQDPRGAGNEQF
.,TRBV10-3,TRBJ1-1,AISEWDSQNTEAF
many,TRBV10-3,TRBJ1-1,AIKGRLGNTEAF
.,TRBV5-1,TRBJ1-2,ASSLAVGLLYGYT
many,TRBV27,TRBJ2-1,ASSWGLAGQYNEQF
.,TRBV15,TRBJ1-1,ATSTGQLNTEAF
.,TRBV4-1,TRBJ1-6,ASSQAERSSYNSPLH
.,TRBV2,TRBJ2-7,ASTPGQHSYEQY
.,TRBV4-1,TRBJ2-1,ASSPTGTGRNEQF
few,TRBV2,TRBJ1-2,ASSEGQGNYGYT
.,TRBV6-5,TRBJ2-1,ASSPRTGLYNEQF
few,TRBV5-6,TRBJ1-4,ASSISRDRNEKLF